The sequence of this T cell receptor (beta chain) was determined in a study of cytomegalovirus exposure and HLA in healthy donors. This clone was picked up a small number of times. The PCR had 60 Vbeta and 13 Jbeta primers. TCRdb keeps only in-frame clones here, not all; method: immunoSEQ multiplex PCR. The table shows 130,000 or so clones, with 77% occurring only once. V was shortened by 7 bases and J by 3 bases, with 15 bases between the two germline ends. Germline V gives CDR1 SQVTM, CDR2 ANQGSEA. This CDR3 contains 13 residues. Sequencing used PBMCs. This receptor was identified in a man younger than 30 in good health and CMV-seropositive. The chain combines TRBV29-1 with TRBJ1-1, with a tentative D call TRBD1 (5 bases). Here the CDR3 DNA reads TGCAGCGCGTACGGGGGGAGGCACACTGAAGCTTTCTTT. This codes for CSAYGGRHTEAFF. Full variable domain (outside the CDR3, taken from reference TRBV29-1 and TRBJ1-1): SAVISQKPSRDICQRGTSLTIQCQVDSQVTMMFWYRQQPGQSLTLIATANQGSEATYESGFVIDKFPISRPNLTFSTLTVSNMSPEDSSIYLCSAYGGRHTEAFFGQGTRLTVV.